This TCR beta chain was sequenced during a study of spatial heterogeneity in lung cancer. Overall study: Consistent detection of more beta-chain than alpha-chain sequences was observed.

As to time point: sample taken at primary tumor resection. No cell sorting; template was whole RNA from tumor, lung tissue or PBMC. Patients with untreated early-stage non-small cell lung cancer, numbering 72, were the donors. The CDR3 sequence is 14 residues long. Germline lookup yields CDR1 SQVTM and CDR2 ANQGSEA. V was clipped by 4 bases and J by 4 bases; unmatched bases: 2. Carried by each TCR cDNA molecule was a unique molecular identifier. TCRdb used MiXCR to reprocess the 5' RACE reads, holding one entry per CDR3 protein. The sample lists roughly 80,000 distinct CDR3 sequences, roughly 12% occurring once.

The receptor was isolated from a male donor with early-stage non-small cell lung cancer. The sample consisted of PBMCs, taken at surgery. This chain connects TRBV29-1 to TRBJ2-2; 11 nucleotides line up with TRBD2. Here the CDR3 DNA reads TGCAGCGTTGGGGGGACTAGCGGCACCGGGGAGCTGTTTTTT. Translating gives CSVGGTSGTGELFF.